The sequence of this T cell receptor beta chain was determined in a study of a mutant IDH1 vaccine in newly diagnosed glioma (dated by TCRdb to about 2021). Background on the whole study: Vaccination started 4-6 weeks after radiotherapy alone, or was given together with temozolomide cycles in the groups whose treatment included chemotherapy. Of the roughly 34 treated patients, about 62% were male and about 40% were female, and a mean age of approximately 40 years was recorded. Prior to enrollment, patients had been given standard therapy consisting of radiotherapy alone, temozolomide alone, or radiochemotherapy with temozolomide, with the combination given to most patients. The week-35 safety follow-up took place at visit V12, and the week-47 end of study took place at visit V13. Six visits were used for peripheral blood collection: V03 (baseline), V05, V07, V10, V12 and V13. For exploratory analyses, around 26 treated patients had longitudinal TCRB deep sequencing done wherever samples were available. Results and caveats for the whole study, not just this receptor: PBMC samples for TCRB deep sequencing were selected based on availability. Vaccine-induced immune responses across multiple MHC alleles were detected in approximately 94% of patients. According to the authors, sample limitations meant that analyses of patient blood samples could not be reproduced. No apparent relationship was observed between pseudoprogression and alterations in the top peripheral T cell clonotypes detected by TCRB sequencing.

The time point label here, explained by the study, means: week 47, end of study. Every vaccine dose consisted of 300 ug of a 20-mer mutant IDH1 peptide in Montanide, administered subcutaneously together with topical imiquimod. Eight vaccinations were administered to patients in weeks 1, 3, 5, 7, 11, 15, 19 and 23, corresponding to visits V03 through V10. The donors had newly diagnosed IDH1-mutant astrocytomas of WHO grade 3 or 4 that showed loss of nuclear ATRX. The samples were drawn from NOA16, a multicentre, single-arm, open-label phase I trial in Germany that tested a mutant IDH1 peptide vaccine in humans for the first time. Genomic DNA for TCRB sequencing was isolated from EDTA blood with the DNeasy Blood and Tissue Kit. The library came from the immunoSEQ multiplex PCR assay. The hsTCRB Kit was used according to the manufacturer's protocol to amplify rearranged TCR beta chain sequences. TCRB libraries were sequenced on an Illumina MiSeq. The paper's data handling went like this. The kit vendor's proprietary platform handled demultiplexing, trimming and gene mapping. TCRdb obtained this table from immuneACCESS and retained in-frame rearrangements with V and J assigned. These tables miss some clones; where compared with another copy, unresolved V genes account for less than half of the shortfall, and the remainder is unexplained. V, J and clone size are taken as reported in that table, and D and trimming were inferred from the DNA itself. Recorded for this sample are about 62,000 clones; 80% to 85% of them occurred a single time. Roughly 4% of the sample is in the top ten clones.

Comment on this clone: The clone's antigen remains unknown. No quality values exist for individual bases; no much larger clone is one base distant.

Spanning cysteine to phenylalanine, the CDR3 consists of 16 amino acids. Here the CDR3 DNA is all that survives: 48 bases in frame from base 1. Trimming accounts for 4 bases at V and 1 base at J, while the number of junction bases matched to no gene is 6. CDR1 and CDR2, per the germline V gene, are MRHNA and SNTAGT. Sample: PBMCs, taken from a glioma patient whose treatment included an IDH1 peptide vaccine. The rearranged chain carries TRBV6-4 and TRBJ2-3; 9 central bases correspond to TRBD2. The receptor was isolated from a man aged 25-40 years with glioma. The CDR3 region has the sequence CASSGSGGHGTDTQYF. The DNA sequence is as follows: TGTGCCAGCAGTGGTAGCGGGGGTCATGGCACAGATACGCAGTATTTT.